The next 32 T cell receptor beta chains were all read from a single sample in a study of CD8+ T cells in alopecia areata (dated by TCRdb to the late 2010s). To prepare the library, the immunoSEQ multiplex PCR assay was applied. To provide template for TCR sequencing, every sample had RNA extracted and reverse transcribed into cDNA. TCRdb holds this immuneACCESS table with in-frame rearrangements only. Some clones are missing; in checked studies, unresolved V genes explain under half, and the rest has no known cause. This sample comprises 150,000 to 200,000 clones, roughly 70% of them detected only once. The ten largest account for 9.5% to 12% of the sample. The time point label, read with the paper, signifies: baseline before oral tofacitinib. The sample in question was CD8+ T cells sorted from blood, obtained at week 0. These receptors were taken from a human donor with alopecia areata.

The chain combines TRBV7-9 with TRBJ2-7; a possible D gene is TRBD1 (7 bases). This CDR3 is built from 13 residues. V was cut by 8 bases and J by 9 bases, with 20 bases left in between. Germline CDR1 reads SEHNR; CDR2 reads FQNEAQ (reference sequence). The CDR3 is CASESQGGSWQYF. For the CDR3, the DNA is TGTGCCAGCGAGAGTCAGGGGGGTAGCTGGCAGTACTTC.

J is TRBJ2-1 and V is TRBV27; 9 bases line up with TRBD1. The CDR3 is made up of 16 amino acids. Germline CDR1 MNHEY, CDR2 SMNVEV (reference sequence). Trimming removed 6 bases from V and 0 bases from J; junction bases left unmatched: 6. CDR3 DNA sequence: TGTGCCAGCAGATCCGGGACAGGGAGCTCCTACAATGAGCAGTTCTTC. Residues: CASRSGTGSSYNEQFF.

The rearrangement joins TRBV2 to TRBJ2-1; TRBD1 agrees at 7 bases. Losses at the gene ends were 4 bases for V and 13 bases for J; bases not matched to a gene: 13. The CDR3 covers 14 residues. Germline CDR1 reads SNHLY; CDR2 reads FYNNEI. This CDR3 is CASSGRGTAVFQFF. The CDR3 nucleotides read TGTGCCAGCAGTGGGAGAGGGACAGCCGTATTTCAGTTCTTC.

This clone occurred once. V is TRBV9 and J is TRBJ1-2; D call uncertain. This CDR3 has 15 residues. Germline CDR1 SGDLS, CDR2 YYNGEE. Between the trimmed V and J ends, which lost 4 bases and 5 bases, there was a span of 18 bases. The CDR3 here is CASSKALHVGYGYTF. CDR3 bases: TGTGCCAGCAGCAAGGCGCTCCACGTCGGTTATGGCTACACCTTC. Full variable domain (rest looked up from reference TRBV9 and TRBJ1-2): DSGVTQTPKHLITATGQRVTLRCSPRSGDLSVYWYQQSLDQGLQFLIQYYNGEERAKGNILERFSAQQFPDLHSELNLSSLELGDSALYFCASSKALHVGYGYTFGSGTRLTVV.

Comments on this clone: Within the sample, other DNA sequences also encode this same CDR3. V is TRBV13 and J is TRBJ1-5; D ambiguous. V lost 0 bases to trimming and J lost 4 bases, with 1 base between them. The germline V gene encodes CDR1 PRHDT and CDR2 FYEKMQ (reference sequence). The CDR3 is made up of 12 amino acids. The CDR3 nucleotides are TGTGCCAGCAGCTTAGGAAATCAGCCCCAGCATTTT. Encoded protein: CASSLGNQPQHF.

The V and J genes are TRBV15 and TRBJ1-5; D is possibly TRBD1 (5 bases). Germline V gene lookup returns CDR1 LNHNV and CDR2 YYDKDF (reference sequence). This CDR3 contains 15 residues. Trimming left V 4 bases short and J 0 bases short, with 10 bases between. The CDR3 is CATSIRQTSNQPQHF. The CDR3 DNA reads TGTGCCACCAGCATAAGACAGACTAGCAATCAGCCCCAGCATTTT.

The V call is TRBV7-9, the J call TRBJ2-7; D gene uncertain. The germline gives CDR1 SEHNR, CDR2 FQNEAQ (reference sequence). V gave up 5 bases and J gave up 0 bases, with 11 bases separating them. This CDR3 region has 14 residues. In DNA form, the CDR3 reads TGTGCCAGCAGCCCAATATCGGGCTCCTACGAGCAGTACTTC. Amino acid sequence: CASSPISGSYEQYF.

V and J are TRBV11-2 and TRBJ1-5, with D unclear. The CDR3 covers 13 residues. Trimming removed 1 base at V and 9 bases at J, with 10 bases between. Germline V gene lookup returns CDR1 SGHAT and CDR2 FQNNGV. The CDR3 DNA sequence: TGTGCCAGCAGCTTAGGATCCGGTTGGCCCCAGCATTTT. Protein product: CASSLGSGWPQHF.

The chain couples TRBV30 to TRBJ2-7; TRBD2 aligns across 8 bases. J lost 1 base, V lost 4 bases, and 9 bases had no gene match. CDR3 length: 15 amino acids. Germline values: CDR1 GTSNPN, CDR2 SVGIG (reference sequence). The CDR3 coding sequence is TGTGCCTGGACCCCCGGGGGGGGTGTATCCTACGAGCAGTACTTC. Its translation is CAWTPGGGVSYEQYF.

This clone came up once. This chain uses TRBV30 with TRBJ2-1, with a possible D match to TRBD1 (6 bases). The germline gives CDR1 GTSNPN, CDR2 SVGIG (reference sequence). The CDR3 sequence is 16 residues long. The V and J ends lost 1 base and 8 bases respectively, with 21 bases between them. CDR3 in DNA: TGTGCCTGGAGTGCCCACCCAGGGGACGGATTCCATGAGCAGTTCTTC. It codes for CAWSAHPGDGFHEQFF.

The gene calls are TRBV25-1 and TRBJ2-1, with 12 bases identical to TRBD1. V trimming: 9 bases; J trimming: 4 bases; junction bases outside the gene matches: 7. The CDR3 has 15 residues. Germline CDR1 reads MGHDK; CDR2 reads SYGVNS. Here the CDR3 DNA reads TGTGCCAGTATCGGGACAGGGGGCCCTTACAATGAGCAGTTCTTC. Its protein product is CASIGTGGPYNEQFF.

This chain connects TRBV5-6 to TRBJ1-5; D not certain. This CDR3 is built from 16 residues. Germline V gene sequence: CDR1 SGHDT, CDR2 YYEEEE. V lost 2 bases and J 2 bases, leaving 14 bases between the germline ends. The CDR3 DNA follows: TGTGCCAGCAGCTTTCGCCCGGACGGCGGCAATCAGCCCCAGCATTTT. Its translation is CASSFRPDGGNQPQHF. Full variable domain (remainder filled in from reference TRBV5-6 and TRBJ1-5): DAGVTQSPTHLIKTRGQQVTLRCSPKSGHDTVSWYQQALGQGPQFIFQYYEEEERQRGNFPDRFSGHQFPNYSSELNVNALLLGDSALYLCASSFRPDGGNQPQHFGDGTRLSIL.

The genes are TRBV27 and TRBJ1-1; TRBD1 matches 7 bases. CDR1 is MNHEY and CDR2 is SMNVEV in the germline V gene (reference sequence). This CDR3 is 15 amino acids long. The J segment lost 6 bases and the V segment lost 2 bases, leaving 9 bases of the junction unmatched. The CDR3 DNA follows: TGTGCCAGCAGTTTAGAGACAGGGAGAAGGGCTGAAGCTTTCTTT. Translated: CASSLETGRRAEAFF.

Only one count was recorded for this clone. The chain uses TRBV6-5 and TRBJ2-5; maybe TRBD2 (6 bases). Looked up from germline, CDR1 is MNHEY and CDR2 is SVGAGI. Trimming took off 0 bases at V and 3 bases at J, with 8 bases between the two ends. The CDR3 length is 14 residues. The CDR3 DNA sequence: TGTGCCAGCAGTTACTCGCCGGGGGAAGAGACCCAGTACTTC. Protein product: CASSYSPGEETQYF.

V gene TRBV30 combines with J gene TRBJ1-4; D is undetermined. In germline, CDR1 is GTSNPN, CDR2 SVGIG (reference sequence). The V and J ends lost 0 bases and 3 bases respectively, with 5 bases between them. There are 13 residues in the CDR3. The CDR3 reads CAWSVGPNEKLFF. DNA for the CDR3: TGTGCCTGGAGTGTGGGTCCTAATGAAAAACTGTTTTTT.

This chain connects TRBV6-5 to TRBJ1-2, with 11 bases that match TRBD1. This CDR3 comprises 14 residues. The germline gives CDR1 MNHEY, CDR2 SVGAGI. The V gene end was trimmed by 4 bases and the J gene end by 7 bases; junction bases not matched to a gene: 5. The CDR3 nucleotides are TGTGCCAGCAGTTGGGACAGGGGGTATTTTGGCTACACCTTC. It codes for CASSWDRGYFGYTF.

The chain is built from TRBV7-9 and TRBJ2-7; D may be TRBD1 (5 bases). Per germline, CDR1 SEHNR and CDR2 FQNEAQ (reference sequence). The CDR3 runs to 15 residues. V was shortened by 1 base and J by 3 bases, with 13 bases between the two germline ends. The CDR3 sequence is CASSLGGQGNYEQYF. CDR3 in DNA: TGTGCCAGCAGCTTAGGAGGACAAGGGAACTACGAGCAGTACTTC. The whole variable domain, filled in from reference TRBV7-9 and TRBJ2-7, reads DTGVSQNPRHKITKRGQNVTFRCDPISEHNRLYWYRQTLGQGPEFLTYFQNEAQLEKSRLLSDRFSAERPKGSFSTLEIQRTEQGDSAMYLCASSLGGQGNYEQYFGPGTRLTVT.

The chain employs TRBV4-2 and TRBJ2-2, with 8 bases matching TRBD1. The CDR3 loop spans 15 amino acids. Germline CDR1 and CDR2: LGHNA and YNFKEQ. Trimming took 4 bases from V and 3 from J; bases not matched to a gene: 4. The CDR3 nucleotides are TGTGCCAGCAGCCCGGGACAGGCTGACACCGGGGAGCTGTTTTTT. Residues: CASSPGQADTGELFF.

This clone has more than one count but fewer than ten. V usage is TRBV11-2 and J usage is TRBJ1-6; TRBD1 matches 7 bases. The CDR3 is 16 residues long. Trimming took 5 bases from V and 8 from J; bases not matched to a gene: 12. From germline, CDR1 is SGHAT and CDR2 FQNNGV. As DNA, the CDR3 is TGTGCCAGCAGCGTCAAACCGACAGGGAATTATTCACCCCTCCACTTT. Translation: CASSVKPTGNYSPLHF.

The chain couples TRBV27 to TRBJ2-5; 8 positions agree with TRBD1. The ends lost 9 bases at V and 5 bases at J; junction bases unmatched: 5. Germline-derived CDR1 and CDR2 are MNHEY and SMNVEV (reference sequence). This CDR3 comprises 12 residues. DNA for the CDR3: TGTGCCAGTAAGGACAGGGTGGAGACCCAGTACTTC. This codes for CASKDRVETQYF.

This clone was seen just once. The chain combines TRBV30 with TRBJ2-2; 10 bases line up with TRBD1. The CDR3 covers 19 residues. CDR1 GTSNPN and CDR2 SVGIG come from the germline V gene (reference sequence). The junction had 21 bases not matched to a gene; V was cut back by 3 bases and J by 8 bases. The DNA of the CDR3 is TGTGCCTGGAGCCCCCTTGGCGGGACAGGGGACCTGCACCCGGGGGAGCTGTTTTTT. Protein sequence: CAWSPLGGTGDLHPGELFF.

This chain connects TRBV15 to TRBJ2-1, with D possibly matching TRBD1 (6 bases). The CDR3 has 18 amino acids. Trimming shortened V by 1 base and J by 5 bases, and 21 bases separated the two germline ends. Looked up from germline, CDR1 is LNHNV and CDR2 is YYDKDF (reference sequence). CDR3 DNA: TGTGCCACCAGCAGAGCTGCCGTCGACAGGAAAAGGGACAATGAGCAGTTCTTC. This sequence encodes CATSRAAVDRKRDNEQFF.

This chain joins TRBV7-9 and TRBJ2-3, with TRBD2 identical over 9 bases. Germline V gene data show CDR1 as SEHNR and CDR2 as FQNEAQ (reference sequence). This CDR3 has 18 amino acids. J gave up 1 base and V 5 bases, and 13 bases lay outside the gene matches. The DNA of the CDR3 is TGTGCCAGCAGCCAACGGGCTCCGGCTAGCGGGGGCACAGATACGCAGTATTTT. This gives the protein CASSQRAPASGGTDTQYF.

This rearrangement joins TRBV13 to TRBJ2-7, with TRBD1 as a possible D gene (5 bases). Germline V CDR1 and CDR2: PRHDT, FYEKMQ (reference sequence). CDR3 length: 13 residues. V gave up 1 base and J gave up 6 bases, with 10 bases separating them. Written as DNA, the CDR3 is TGTGCCAGCAGCTTAGTGGGGCAGGGCGAGCAGTACTTC. This translates into CASSLVGQGEQYF.

Written as DNA, the CDR3 is TGTGCCACCCGGGGGCCAACCAAAAACATTCAGTACTTC. Its protein is CATRGPTKNIQYF. The chain joins TRBV15 to TRBJ2-4; possibly TRBD1 or TRBD2 for D (6 bases each). The CDR3 contains 13 residues. Trimming shortened V by 8 bases and J by 2 bases, and 10 bases separated the two germline ends. Germline CDR1 is LNHNV and CDR2 is YYDKDF (reference sequence).

The J gene is TRBJ1-2, the V gene TRBV19; 9 bases fit TRBD1. This CDR3 is built from 16 residues. V shed 6 bases, J shed 6 bases, and the junction held 14 bases outside the gene matches. Per germline, CDR1 LNHDA and CDR2 SQIVND (reference sequence). As DNA, the CDR3 is TGTGCCAGTAGCCTAATCCGGGACAGGGACCCACATGGCTACACCTTC. As protein: CASSLIRDRDPHGYTF.

The V gene is TRBV19, the J gene TRBJ1-5, with TRBD1 matching over 7 bases. This CDR3 contains 14 residues. Losses at the gene ends were 3 bases for V and 8 bases for J; bases not matched to a gene: 7. CDR1 and CDR2 (germline): LNHDA, SQIVND (reference sequence). The CDR3 sequence: CASSITGERKPQHF. The CDR3 DNA follows: TGTGCCAGTAGTATCACAGGGGAACGGAAGCCCCAGCATTTT. Using reference TRBV19 and TRBJ1-5 for the parts outside the CDR3, the full variable domain is DGGITQSPKYLFRKEGQNVTLSCEQNLNHDAMYWYRQDPGQGLRLIYYSQIVNDFQKGDIAEGYSVSREKKESFPLTVTSAQKNPTAFYLCASSITGERKPQHFGDGTRLSIL.

The J gene is TRBJ1-1, the V gene TRBV27, with unresolved D. Germline-derived CDR1 and CDR2 are MNHEY and SMNVEV (reference sequence). There are 15 residues in the CDR3. The V end lost 0 bases, the J end lost 6 bases, and 14 bases lay between the germline ends. Written as DNA, the CDR3 is TGTGCCAGCAGTTTATCGCCAGGATTGGGGTCTGAAGCTTTCTTT. Translation gives CASSLSPGLGSEAFF.

The J gene is TRBJ2-7, the V gene TRBV30; D may correspond to TRBD1 or TRBD2 (5 bases each). Germline V CDR1 and CDR2: GTSNPN, SVGIG (reference sequence). V lost 7 bases and J lost 2, with 9 bases in between. The CDR3 covers 11 residues. The CDR3 here is CASGQTYEQYF. Written as DNA, the CDR3 is TGTGCCTCGGGGCAGACCTACGAGCAGTACTTC.

J is TRBJ2-7 and V is TRBV15; D is perhaps TRBD2 (6 bases). V lost 0 bases, J lost 5 bases, and 17 bases lay in between. The CDR3 extends over 16 amino acids. Per the germline V gene, CDR1 is LNHNV and CDR2 is YYDKDF (reference sequence). In nucleotides, the CDR3 is TGTGCCACCAGCAGAGATGGTGTGGAGGGGTCCGACGAGCAGTACTTC. Translating gives CATSRDGVEGSDEQYF.

V gene TRBV29-1 combines with J gene TRBJ1-2; D remains ambiguous. CDR3 length equals 11 residues. Germline CDR1 SQVTM, CDR2 ANQGSEA. V lost 4 bases, J lost 3 bases, and 6 bases lay in between. CDR3 nucleotide sequence: TGCAGCGTTGGAAGTGACTATGGCTACACCTTC. This sequence encodes CSVGSDYGYTF.

The chain recombines TRBV30 with TRBJ1-2, with a possible D match to TRBD1 (5 bases). There are 15 residues in the CDR3. The germline V gene has CDR1 GTSNPN and CDR2 SVGIG (reference sequence). V gave up 1 base and J gave up 3 bases, with 15 bases separating them. In DNA form, the CDR3 reads TGTGCCTGGAGTGGATTACAGGCTGAACACTATGGCTACACCTTC. It encodes CAWSGLQAEHYGYTF. Filled out from reference TRBV30 and TRBJ1-2, the complete variable domain reads SQTIHQWPATLVQPVGSPLSLECTVEGTSNPNLYWYRQAAGRGLQLLFYSVGIGQISSEVPQNLSASRPQDRQFILSSKKLLLSDSGFYLCAWSGLQAEHYGYTFGSGTRLTVV.